These 18 T cell receptor beta chains were all obtained from the same sample, sequenced in a study of glioma-infiltrating T cells after dendritic cell vaccination (TCRdb year 2016). The protocol used for the library was the immunoSEQ multiplex PCR assay. This immuneACCESS table, as held by TCRdb, lists in-frame sequences with V and J called but not all clones. Of the missing ones, under half trace to an unresolved V gene in checked studies; the others have no known cause. Within this sample are tens of thousands of clones, with roughly 79% of them counted one time only. The ten largest make up around 8% of the sample. This specimen was blood, taken before dendritic cell vaccination. Source of these receptors: a human donor with glioblastoma.

Details on this clone: Within the sample, other DNA sequences also encode this same CDR3. The chain joins TRBV5-1 to TRBJ2-5; D unresolved. The CDR3 length is 14 residues. The V end lost 4 bases, the J end lost 1 base, and 11 bases lay between the germline ends. The V gene's germline CDR1 is SGHRS and CDR2 YFSETQ. The CDR3 reads CASSPGTVQETQYF. DNA of the CDR3: TGCGCCAGCAGCCCTGGTACAGTCCAAGAGACCCAGTACTTC.

The V call is TRBV25-1, the J call TRBJ2-7; perhaps TRBD1 as D (6 bases). Germline CDR1 reads MGHDK; CDR2 reads SYGVNS. The CDR3 is 13 amino acids. The V gene lost 5 bases and the J gene lost 5 bases, with 13 bases spanning the gap. DNA for the CDR3: TGTGCCAGCAGTCCTCAGGGGTTCAACGAGCAGTACTTC. Translation gives CASSPQGFNEQYF.

This clone was counted a single time. The chain combines TRBV5-1 with TRBJ1-1; D call uncertain. The CDR3 runs to 15 residues. V lost 0 bases, J lost 4 bases, and 13 bases lay in between. CDR1 is SGHRS, CDR2 YFSETQ, per germline. CDR3 residues: CASSLEAYGVTEAFF. In DNA form, the CDR3 reads TGCGCCAGCAGCTTGGAAGCTTACGGGGTCACTGAAGCTTTCTTT. The complete variable domain, with remaining parts taken from reference TRBV5-1 and TRBJ1-1, reads KAGVTQTPRYLIKTRGQQVTLSCSPISGHRSVSWYQQTPGQGLQFLFEYFSETQRNKGNFPGRFSGRQFSNSRSEMNVSTLELGDSALYLCASSLEAYGVTEAFFGQGTRLTVV.

The chain joins TRBV11-2 to TRBJ1-1; unclear D gene. From germline, CDR1 is SGHAT and CDR2 FQNNGV. V was pared by 1 base and J by 1 base, with 10 bases between. The CDR3 runs to 15 residues. CDR3 coding DNA: TGTGCCAGCAGCTTAGGCGGCGACGCGAACACTGAAGCTTTCTTT. As protein: CASSLGGDANTEAFF. Filled out from reference TRBV11-2 and TRBJ1-1, the complete variable domain reads EAGVAQSPRYKIIEKRQSVAFWCNPISGHATLYWYQQILGQGPKLLIQFQNNGVVDDSQLPKDRFSAERLKGVDSTLKIQPAKLEDSAVYLCASSLGGDANTEAFFGQGTRLTVV.

The chain joins TRBV2 to TRBJ2-7, with 7 positions matching TRBD1. Unmatched junction bases numbered 4, after V lost 6 bases and J lost 2 bases. Germline CDR1 reads SNHLY; CDR2 reads FYNNEI. This CDR3 spans 13 amino acids. DNA of the CDR3: TGTGCCAGCAGCCCCGACAGGGCCTACGAGCAGTACTTC. Amino acids: CASSPDRAYEQYF.

V gene TRBV6-5 combines with J gene TRBJ1-4, with unresolved D. V was shortened by 4 bases and J by 4 bases, with 10 bases between the two germline ends. The CDR3 contains 14 residues. Germline V CDR1 and CDR2: MNHEY, SVGAGI. The CDR3 region has the DNA TGTGCCAGCAGTTCCTTGACTTATAATGAAAAACTGTTTTTT. Its protein is CASSSLTYNEKLFF.

This chain uses TRBV10-3 with TRBJ2-7; D perhaps matches TRBD2 (6 bases). V lost 3 bases and J 3 bases, leaving 12 bases between the germline ends. Germline CDR1 reads ENHRY; CDR2 reads SYGVKD. The CDR3 length is 14 residues. CDR3 DNA sequence: TGTGCCATCAGTGATACTAGCTTCTACTACGAGCAGTACTTC. It specifies CAISDTSFYYEQYF.

This chain joins TRBV6-5 and TRBJ2-7, with 7 nucleotides matching TRBD1. This CDR3 contains 15 residues. The trim removed 6 bases at V and 4 bases at J, leaving 12 bases unmatched. Germline-derived CDR1 and CDR2 are MNHEY and SVGAGI. The CDR3 sequence is CASSRTAGTAYEQYF. The CDR3 DNA reads as TGTGCCAGCAGCCGGACCGCTGGGACAGCTTACGAGCAGTACTTC.

The V gene is TRBV6-5, the J gene TRBJ1-3; possible D gene TRBD1, 6 bases. V was cut by 5 bases and J by 2 bases, with 10 bases left in between. CDR3 length: 14 amino acids. Germline lookup yields CDR1 MNHEY and CDR2 SVGAGI. Here the CDR3 reads CASSLTGTGNTIYF. As DNA, the CDR3 is TGTGCCAGCAGTCTGACAGGAACTGGAAACACCATATATTTT.

The V and J genes are TRBV15 and TRBJ2-7; D is perhaps TRBD2 (6 bases). Deletions cut 0 bases from V and 7 bases from J, with 13 bases between. CDR1 and CDR2 from the germline V gene are LNHNV and YYDKDF (reference sequence). This CDR3 is built from 14 residues. Here the CDR3 DNA reads TGTGCCACCAGCAGAGATACGGCAGGGAGGGAGCAGTACTTC. This sequence encodes CATSRDTAGREQYF.

V gene TRBV2 combines with J gene TRBJ1-2; D ambiguous. Germline CDR1 SNHLY, CDR2 FYNNEI. The CDR3 has 11 amino acids. V gave up 11 bases and J gave up 0 bases, with 7 bases separating them. In nucleotides, the CDR3 is TGTGCCGAGAGTACTAACTATGGCTACACCTTC. Encoded protein: CAESTNYGYTF. The whole variable domain, remainder taken from reference TRBV2 and TRBJ1-2, is EPEVTQTPSHQVTQMGQEVILRCVPISNHLYFYWYRQILGQKVEFLVSFYNNEISEKSEIFDDQFSVERPDGSNFTLKIRSTKLEDSAMYFCAESTNYGYTFGSGTRLTVV.

V and J are TRBV6-5 and TRBJ1-2; 9 nucleotides match TRBD1. Per the germline V gene, CDR1 is MNHEY and CDR2 is SVGAGI. There are 15 residues in the CDR3. After removal of 3 bases from V and 6 bases from J, the junction contained 8 bases not matched to a gene. The CDR3 coding sequence is TGTGCCAGCAGTTATAATCTACAGGGGGCGGATGGCTACACCTTC. Its translation: CASSYNLQGADGYTF.

The chain joins TRBV5-4 to TRBJ2-7; D is unclear. V lost 0 bases and J 0 bases, leaving 4 bases between the germline ends. Germline lookup yields CDR1 SGHNT and CDR2 YYREEE (reference sequence). The CDR3 totals 13 residues. In DNA form, the CDR3 reads TGTGCCAGCAGCTTGGGTAACTCCTACGAGCAGTACTTC. This encodes CASSLGNSYEQYF. Filled out from reference TRBV5-4 and TRBJ2-7, the complete variable domain reads ETGVTQSPTHLIKTRGQQVTLRCSSQSGHNTVSWYQQALGQGPQFIFQYYREEENGRGNFPPRFSGLQFPNYSSELNVNALELDDSALYLCASSLGNSYEQYFGPGTRLTVT.

This chain joins TRBV27 and TRBJ2-2; 8 bases fit TRBD1. The CDR3 runs to 16 residues. Germline lookup yields CDR1 MNHEY and CDR2 SMNVEV (reference sequence). J was trimmed by 5 bases and V by 3 bases; bases with no gene match: 8. The CDR3 is CASSFTRDRGTGELFF. The CDR3, as DNA: TGTGCCAGCAGTTTTACCCGCGACAGGGGAACCGGGGAGCTGTTTTTT.

This clone has more than one count but fewer than ten. The rearrangement joins TRBV7-3 to TRBJ1-6; 10 bases are shared with TRBD1. V was clipped by 1 base and J by 8 bases; unmatched bases: 5. The CDR3 runs 16 residues. Per the germline V gene, CDR1 is SGHTA and CDR2 is FQGTGA. CDR3 sequence: CASSLRAGTGDSPLHF. CDR3 sequence (DNA): TGTGCCAGCAGCTTAAGGGCCGGGACAGGGGATTCACCCCTCCACTTT. Full variable domain (rest looked up from reference TRBV7-3 and TRBJ1-6): GAGVSQTPSNKVTEKGKYVELRCDPISGHTALYWYRQSLGQGPEFLIYFQGTGAADDSGLPNDRFFAVRPEGSVSTLKIQRTERGDSAVYLCASSLRAGTGDSPLHFGNGTRLTVT.

The chain recombines TRBV10-3 with TRBJ2-5; possible D gene TRBD1, 5 bases. CDR1 and CDR2 from the germline V gene are ENHRY and SYGVKD. V gave up 5 bases and J gave up 5 bases, with 21 bases separating them. This CDR3 is 16 amino acids long. The CDR3 spells CAISPLPLGESETQYF. The CDR3 nucleotides read TGTGCCATCAGTCCCCTACCCTTAGGGGAAAGCGAGACCCAGTACTTC.

CDR3 sequence: CASSWVGGQGEAFF. CDR3 sequence (DNA): TGCGCCAGCAGCTGGGTCGGTGGGCAAGGTGAAGCTTTCTTT. The rearrangement joins TRBV5-1 to TRBJ1-1; no firm D call. V lost 3 bases and J lost 7, with 16 bases in between. The germline CDR1 and CDR2 sequences are SGHRS and YFSETQ. There are 14 residues in the CDR3.

The chain combines TRBV6-5 with TRBJ2-1; D is possibly TRBD2 (6 bases). The V and J ends lost 2 bases and 7 bases respectively, with 6 bases between them. The CDR3 runs to 12 residues. CDR1 is MNHEY, CDR2 SVGAGI, per germline. CDR3 in DNA: TGTGCCAGCAGTTACGGGAGGAATGAGCAGTTCTTC. Translating it yields CASSYGRNEQFF.